The clone carrying this T cell receptor beta chain was counted many times. Its specificity is not known. The CDR3 totals 15 residues. The germline V gene has CDR1 LNHDA and CDR2 SQIVND (reference sequence). Trimming took 0 bases from V and 2 from J, leaving 7 bases between them. This sample was included in a study of T cell clones after liver transplantation. Study as a whole: Three of eight recipients were HCV-positive; others had non-autoimmune, non-viral indications.

General study findings and limits: Rather than being deleted, graft donor-reactive T cells may have moved into the graft.

Here immunoSEQ multiplex PCR was the method, and the copy in TCRdb shows in-frame clones only, minus some. The repertoire includes roughly 100,000 clones, roughly 80% of them detected once, and roughly 3.1% sits in the top ten. The rearrangement uses TRBV19 and TRBJ1-4; D gene unclear. This receptor was identified in a human patient who received a liver transplant. Some T cells may be transferred from the graft donor. The sample was CD4+ T cells from blood, taken about 50 months after liver transplant. CDR3 sequence (DNA): TGTGCCAGTAGTATAGACCTTCGGACTAATGAAAAACTGTTTTTT. Translated: CASSIDLRTNEKLFF.